Listed below are T cell receptor beta chains from one sample, sequenced in a study of cytomegalovirus exposure and HLA in healthy donors. Sequenced by immunoSEQ multiplex PCR; TCRdb stores in-frame clones only, minus some. The data hold more than 200,000 clones, with about three quarters observed a single time. Sequencing was performed on PBMCs. The receptor set was obtained from a man aged 18 to 29 in good health and CMV-seronegative. CDR3s include the opening cysteine and the closing phenylalanine or tryptophan. A D gene is named only where the DNA matches it firmly. Expanded clones are given a class, and other clones once, few, many or no size at all.

CDR3 DNA: TGTGCCAGCTCACCACTAGGGACAGGGACCGGGGCCAACGTCCTGACTTTC; CDR3 protein: CASSPLGTGTGANVLTF; V gene: TRBV18; J gene: TRBJ2-6; D gene: TRBD1; clone size: -
CDR3 DNA: TGTGCCAGCAGCCTCCAGGGGAGCACTGAAGCTTTCTTT; CDR3 protein: CASSLQGSTEAFF; V gene: TRBV14; J gene: TRBJ1-1; D gene: -; clone size: once
CDR3 DNA: TGTGCCAGCAGCGATCGGGGAGGGACGAACACCGGGGAGCTGTTTTTT; CDR3 protein: CASSDRGGTNTGELFF; V gene: TRBV7-6; J gene: TRBJ2-2; D gene: TRBD2; clone size: -
CDR3 DNA: TGTGCCAGCAGCTTATGGGCCCCGGACAGGGGGCCGGAGACCCAGTACTTC; CDR3 protein: CASSLWAPDRGPETQYF; V gene: TRBV11-3; J gene: TRBJ2-5; D gene: TRBD1; clone size: -
CDR3 DNA: TGTGCCTGTAGGGGACAGGGACTCAATCAGCCCCAGCATTTT; CDR3 protein: CACRGQGLNQPQHF; V gene: TRBV30; J gene: TRBJ1-5; D gene: TRBD1; clone size: once
CDR3 DNA: TGTGCCTGGAGTGTAGGACAACACCTCTACACCTTC; CDR3 protein: CAWSVGQHLYTF; V gene: TRBV30; J gene: TRBJ1-2; D gene: -; clone size: -
CDR3 DNA: TGTGCCACCAGCAGGTCGGGAGTGGACAGGGCCAAATCTGAAGCTTTCTTT; CDR3 protein: CATSRSGVDRAKSEAFF; V gene: TRBV15; J gene: TRBJ1-1; D gene: TRBD1; clone size: -
CDR3 DNA: TGTGCCAGCAGCTTAGGACTAGTCTACGAGCAGTACTTC; CDR3 protein: CASSLGLVYEQYF; V gene: TRBV11-2; J gene: TRBJ2-7; D gene: -; clone size: few
CDR3 DNA: TGTGCCAGCAGTCCCCTGCCAGGATCCGGGGAGCTGTTTTTT; CDR3 protein: CASSPLPGSGELFF; V gene: TRBV6-1; J gene: TRBJ2-2; D gene: -; clone size: -
CDR3 DNA: TGTGCCAGCAGTTTACAGGGGAATGAGCAGTTCTTC; CDR3 protein: CASSLQGNEQFF; V gene: TRBV5-6; J gene: TRBJ2-1; D gene: TRBD1; clone size: -
CDR3 DNA: TGCGCCAGCAGCCAAGGACAGGGGTCGAGCTCTGGGGCCAACGTCCTGACTTTC; CDR3 protein: CASSQGQGSSSGANVLTF; V gene: TRBV4-3; J gene: TRBJ2-6; D gene: TRBD1; clone size: -
CDR3 DNA: TGTGCCATCAGTGGCCGGGACAACCCCCCAGATACGCAGTATTTT; CDR3 protein: CAISGRDNPPDTQYF; V gene: TRBV10-3; J gene: TRBJ2-3; D gene: -; clone size: -
CDR3 DNA: TGTGCCAGCAGCCGACAACCGGGACTAGCGGGGGGGGGTAACACCGGGGAGCTGTTTTTT; CDR3 protein: CASSRQPGLAGGGNTGELFF; V gene: TRBV5-5; J gene: TRBJ2-2; D gene: TRBD2; clone size: -
CDR3 DNA: TGTGCCAGCAGCAAAGAACCCAGCGGGACAGGGAACTACGAGCAGTACTTC; CDR3 protein: CASSKEPSGTGNYEQYF; V gene: TRBV21-1; J gene: TRBJ2-7; D gene: -; clone size: -
CDR3 DNA: TGTGCCAGCAGCTTAGCCACGGGACAAGGCATCTACGAGCAGTACTTC; CDR3 protein: CASSLATGQGIYEQYF; V gene: TRBV5-4; J gene: TRBJ2-7; D gene: -; clone size: -
CDR3 DNA: TGTGCCAGCAGTGACATTGGACAGGGGTTCTACGAGCAGTACTTC; CDR3 protein: CASSDIGQGFYEQYF; V gene: TRBV25-1; J gene: TRBJ2-7; D gene: TRBD1; clone size: -
CDR3 DNA: TGTGCCAGCAGCCTCGGACAGGACGATCCCTATGAGCAGTACTTC; CDR3 protein: CASSLGQDDPYEQYF; V gene: TRBV6-5; J gene: TRBJ2-7; D gene: TRBD1; clone size: -
CDR3 DNA: TGTGCCAGAAGCCCCCGGACAGGTAACTATGGCTACACCTTC; CDR3 protein: CARSPRTGNYGYTF; V gene: TRBV5-3; J gene: TRBJ1-2; D gene: TRBD1; clone size: -
CDR3 DNA: TGTGCCAGCACCTACTCTAGCGGGACCTACGAGCAGTACTTC; CDR3 protein: CASTYSSGTYEQYF; V gene: TRBV6-6; J gene: TRBJ2-7; D gene: TRBD2; clone size: -
CDR3 DNA: TGTGCCAGCAGCCCCCAGCCCGCGGGGACCCAGTACTTC; CDR3 protein: CASSPQPAGTQYF; V gene: TRBV5-6; J gene: TRBJ2-5; D gene: -; clone size: once
CDR3 DNA: TGTGCCAGTATAACCTCCGGGGGGATACGGGCTTTCTTT; CDR3 protein: CASITSGGIRAFF; V gene: TRBV19; J gene: TRBJ1-1; D gene: -; clone size: -
CDR3 DNA: TGTGCCAGCAGTTTACAGTCAGCTAACTATGGCTACACCTTC; CDR3 protein: CASSLQSANYGYTF; V gene: TRBV6-6; J gene: TRBJ1-2; D gene: -; clone size: -
CDR3 DNA: TGTGCCAGCAGCTCCCCCGCGGGGGGACACGACGAGCAGTACTTC; CDR3 protein: CASSSPAGGHDEQYF; V gene: TRBV7-2; J gene: TRBJ2-7; D gene: TRBD2; clone size: -
CDR3 DNA: TGTGCCAGCAGATCCAGGACTAGCGGGAGTCGTGGCGGGGAGCTGTTTTTT; CDR3 protein: CASRSRTSGSRGGELFF; V gene: TRBV19; J gene: TRBJ2-2; D gene: TRBD2; clone size: -
CDR3 DNA: TGTGCCAGCAGTTACTCTCTATATGGGACTAGCGGGGACGTGTTCTTC; CDR3 protein: CASSYSLYGTSGDVFF; V gene: TRBV6-5; J gene: TRBJ2-1; D gene: TRBD2; clone size: -
CDR3 DNA: TGTGCCAGCTCACCACCGGCAGGGCCCTTGACCCAGTACTTC; CDR3 protein: CASSPPAGPLTQYF; V gene: TRBV18; J gene: TRBJ2-5; D gene: -; clone size: -
CDR3 DNA: TGTGCCACCAGCAGAGATCACGGCAGGCTCCCCAATCAGCCCCAGCATTTT; CDR3 protein: CATSRDHGRLPNQPQHF; V gene: TRBV15; J gene: TRBJ1-5; D gene: -; clone size: -
CDR3 DNA: TGTGCCATCAGTGGACGGGGAAGTGAAGCTTTCTTT; CDR3 protein: CAISGRGSEAFF; V gene: TRBV10-3; J gene: TRBJ1-1; D gene: -; clone size: -
CDR3 DNA: TGTGCCAGCAGCCCCCGGACAGGGGGCCTGGATGAGCAGTTCTTC; CDR3 protein: CASSPRTGGLDEQFF; V gene: TRBV7-2; J gene: TRBJ2-1; D gene: TRBD1; clone size: -
CDR3 DNA: TGCGCCAGCAGCTCCGGGACAGGGACCTACGAGCAGTACTTC; CDR3 protein: CASSSGTGTYEQYF; V gene: TRBV5-1; J gene: TRBJ2-7; D gene: TRBD1; clone size: -
CDR3 DNA: TGCAGCGGGGGGACAGGGGCGAACACCGGGGAGCTGTTTTTT; CDR3 protein: CSGGTGANTGELFF; V gene: TRBV29-1; J gene: TRBJ2-2; D gene: TRBD1; clone size: -
CDR3 DNA: TGTGCCAGCAGCCCCCAACAGGGGCAAGAGACCCAGTACTTC; CDR3 protein: CASSPQQGQETQYF; V gene: TRBV7-3; J gene: TRBJ2-5; D gene: TRBD1; clone size: few
CDR3 DNA: TGTGCCAGCAGCCTCTACGCGACAGGGTTAGGTGAGCAGTACTTC; CDR3 protein: CASSLYATGLGEQYF; V gene: TRBV9; J gene: TRBJ2-7; D gene: TRBD1; clone size: -
CDR3 DNA: TGTGCCTGGCGGCACGAGAGGTATGGCTACACCTTC; CDR3 protein: CAWRHERYGYTF; V gene: TRBV30; J gene: TRBJ1-2; D gene: -; clone size: -
CDR3 DNA: TGTGCCAGCAGCCCTCCAGGGTTGTATGGCTACACCTTC; CDR3 protein: CASSPPGLYGYTF; V gene: TRBV7-4; J gene: TRBJ1-2; D gene: -; clone size: few
CDR3 DNA: TGTGCCTGGAGGGACAGTTACGAGCAGTACTTC; CDR3 protein: CAWRDSYEQYF; V gene: TRBV30; J gene: TRBJ2-7; D gene: -; clone size: -
CDR3 DNA: TGTGCCAGCAGCACGCCAGGTGTGGGTAACACTGAAGCTTTCTTT; CDR3 protein: CASSTPGVGNTEAFF; V gene: TRBV7-2; J gene: TRBJ1-1; D gene: -; clone size: -
CDR3 DNA: TGTGCCAGCAGTTCCGGACTAGTAGAAGAGACCCAGTACTTC; CDR3 protein: CASSSGLVEETQYF; V gene: TRBV27; J gene: TRBJ2-5; D gene: TRBD2; clone size: -
CDR3 DNA: TGTGCCAGCAGCGTAAAGGCGGGAGGTGCCGGGGAGCTGTTTTTT; CDR3 protein: CASSVKAGGAGELFF; V gene: TRBV9; J gene: TRBJ2-2; D gene: TRBD2; clone size: -
CDR3 DNA: TGTGCCAGCAGTTCCGGCACAGAGTCCACCGGGGAGCTGTTTTTT; CDR3 protein: CASSSGTESTGELFF; V gene: TRBV6-5; J gene: TRBJ2-2; D gene: -; clone size: -
CDR3 DNA: TGTGCCAGCAGCCCCAGGGGACCGATCAATGAGCAGTTCTTC; CDR3 protein: CASSPRGPINEQFF; V gene: TRBV9; J gene: TRBJ2-1; D gene: -; clone size: few
CDR3 DNA: TGTGCCAGCAGCCAAGGGAGTTCTCGAAATGAGCAGTTCTTC; CDR3 protein: CASSQGSSRNEQFF; V gene: TRBV4-2; J gene: TRBJ2-1; D gene: -; clone size: once
CDR3 DNA: TGTGCCAGCAGTTATCCACCCTTACAGGGGGCAGGTGAGCAGTTCTTC; CDR3 protein: CASSYPPLQGAGEQFF; V gene: TRBV6-6; J gene: TRBJ2-1; D gene: TRBD1; clone size: -
CDR3 DNA: TGTGCCAGCAGCCAAGAGGAGGGGTACACCTACAATGAGCAGTTCTTC; CDR3 protein: CASSQEEGYTYNEQFF; V gene: TRBV4-2; J gene: TRBJ2-1; D gene: -; clone size: -
CDR3 DNA: TGTGCCAGCAGGGGGGGGAATACGCAGTATTTT; CDR3 protein: CASRGGNTQYF; V gene: TRBV6-5; J gene: TRBJ2-3; D gene: TRBD2; clone size: -
CDR3 DNA: TGTGCCAGCAGCTTAACGGGAGGGGGGCTGTACGAGCAGTACTTC; CDR3 protein: CASSLTGGGLYEQYF; V gene: TRBV7-8; J gene: TRBJ2-7; D gene: TRBD2; clone size: once
CDR3 DNA: TGTGCCAGCAGCGCGGACAGGACGGGGGAGCAGTACTTC; CDR3 protein: CASSADRTGEQYF; V gene: TRBV11-2; J gene: TRBJ2-7; D gene: TRBD1; clone size: -
CDR3 DNA: TGTGCCTGGAGTGTAACCGGGACAGGGAGGACTGAAGCTTTCTTT; CDR3 protein: CAWSVTGTGRTEAFF; V gene: TRBV30; J gene: TRBJ1-1; D gene: TRBD1; clone size: once
CDR3 DNA: TGTGCCAGCAGCGCCGTAGCGGGGGGGCAAGAGACCCAGTACTTC; CDR3 protein: CASSAVAGGQETQYF; V gene: TRBV7-9; J gene: TRBJ2-5; D gene: TRBD2; clone size: -
CDR3 DNA: TGTGCCAGCCGAAAACAGGGCTCCTACAATGAGCAGTTCTTC; CDR3 protein: CASRKQGSYNEQFF; V gene: TRBV7-6; J gene: TRBJ2-1; D gene: -; clone size: -
CDR3 DNA: TGTGCCAGCAGCTTAAGTAGAACCTCAGATACGCAGTATTTT; CDR3 protein: CASSLSRTSDTQYF; V gene: TRBV7-3; J gene: TRBJ2-3; D gene: -; clone size: -
CDR3 DNA: TGTGCCATCAGTGTTTCAGGCACAGATACGCAGTATTTT; CDR3 protein: CAISVSGTDTQYF; V gene: TRBV10-3; J gene: TRBJ2-3; D gene: -; clone size: -
CDR3 DNA: TGTGCCAGCAGCGAGGGACTAGCGGGGGGAGGAAATGAGCAGTTCTTC; CDR3 protein: CASSEGLAGGGNEQFF; V gene: TRBV11-2; J gene: TRBJ2-1; D gene: TRBD2; clone size: once
CDR3 DNA: TGTGCCAGCAGTAGAGGGACTACTGAGACCCAGTACTTC; CDR3 protein: CASSRGTTETQYF; V gene: TRBV5-4; J gene: TRBJ2-5; D gene: TRBD2; clone size: -
CDR3 DNA: TGTGCCAGCAGTTCCCTTTCGGACAGCGGCGTCCTAGATACGCAGTATTTT; CDR3 protein: CASSSLSDSGVLDTQYF; V gene: TRBV2; J gene: TRBJ2-3; D gene: -; clone size: -